This record concerns one T cell receptor (beta chain) sequence. Its specificity is unknown. The trim removed 4 bases at V and 3 bases at J, leaving 11 bases unmatched. In germline, CDR1 is SGHDN, CDR2 FVKESK. The CDR3 consists of 18 residues. Terminally differentiated effector memory CD45RA+ cells were excluded from the naive CD8 cells, which were CD45RO-negative and positively selected for CCR7. These data are taken from a study of shared clonotypes between healthy human individuals. Study at large: CD4 naive cells filled three plates per donor, CD4 memory three, CD8 naive two and CD8 memory one. Points from the study as a whole: Relative to memory subsets, naive subsets generally showed larger estimated richness. When naive CD4 clonotypes were compared across several donors, 4% to 6.5% were shared.

Repertoires were generated with immunoSEQ multiplex PCR, while TCRdb's copy carries only in-frame clones and drops some. This table holds under 850,000 clones, 80% to 95% found once. This clonotype originated in a young man in good health. The source material was naive CD8+ T cells sorted from blood. This chain joins TRBV14 and TRBJ2-5, with 13 bases aligning to TRBD2. This chain's CDR3 is CASSRRTSGSFLEETQYF. DNA for the CDR3: TGTGCCAGCAGCCGACGGACTAGCGGGAGCTTCTTGGAAGAGACCCAGTACTTC.